This T cell receptor (beta chain) was captured in a study of cytotoxic CD8 clonotypes in ibrutinib-treated CLL. Investigators sought sequencing depths of between 1 in 200,000 and 1 in 1 million T cells. Data came from immunoSEQ multiplex PCR; TCRdb stores just in-frame clones and leaves some out. Here the sample spans fewer than 50,000 clones, 60% to 80% being singletons. V lost 6 bases and J lost 7, with 22 bases in between. Germline V gene data show CDR1 as WSHSY and CDR2 as SAAADI. CDR3 size: 15 residues. Study outcomes and limitations: Rare overall, public clonotypes shrank or held steady under therapy.

Note on this clone: What it binds is unknown.

The chain carries TRBV10-2 and TRBJ2-7; possibly TRBD2 for D (7 bases). This sequence originates from a human donor with chronic lymphocytic leukemia. The input for sequencing was PBMCs, taken after 12 months of ibrutinib treatment. CDR3 DNA: TGCGCCAGCAGAAACCTAGCTGGAGAGGGGGGGGAGCAGTACTTC. Residues: CASRNLAGEGGEQYF.